Listed below are T cell receptor beta chains from one sample, sequenced in a study of blood T cells in healthy people across ages. TCRdb independently ran MiXCR on the 5' RACE reads; one entry per CDR3 protein. The sample consists of around 500,000 distinct CDR3 sequences, approximately 26% of them appearing once. These same data were also listed under a study on T cells of mothers and their children.

Material for sequencing was blood. These receptors were obtained from a boy younger than 10 in good health. CDR3s include the opening cysteine and the closing phenylalanine or tryptophan. The D gene is left open where the match is weak. A clone size is listed for some rows: how often the clone was seen (once, few, many), or a class if it is expanded.

d_gene	j_gene	v_gene	abundance	CDR3nt	CDR3aa
TRBD1	TRBJ1-6	TRBV9	few	TGTGCCAGCAGCGGGCTTCGGACAGGGGTTAATTCACCCCTCCACTTT	CASSGLRTGVNSPLHF
.	TRBJ2-5	TRBV27	.	TGTGCCAGCAGTATCCGACGTGGGGGTCAAGAGACCCAGTACTTC	CASSIRRGGQETQYF
.	TRBJ1-4	TRBV4-3	.	TGCGCCAGCAGCCAAGGAACCGCAACTAATGAAAAACTGTTTTTT	CASSQGTATNEKLFF
.	TRBJ1-3	TRBV6-2/TRBV6-3	many	TGTGCCAGCAGTTGGACTGAGAGCTCTGGAAACACCATATATTTT	CASSWTESSGNTIYF
.	TRBJ2-5	TRBV12-3/TRBV12-4	once	TGTGCCAGCAGTTTCCGTCCGGGAAAGGGGGTGGAGACCCAGTACTTC	CASSFRPGKGVETQYF
.	TRBJ2-7	TRBV5-1	.	TGCGCCAGCAGCTCTCCTCGGGGGCAGTTAGTAACAGCCGAGCAGTACTTC	CASSSPRGQLVTAEQYF
.	TRBJ2-1	TRBV6-2/TRBV6-3	few	TGTGCCAGCAGTCGACTAGTCGGGGCCAATGAGCAGTTCTTC	CASSRLVGANEQFF
TRBD2	TRBJ2-5	TRBV27	.	TGTGCCAGCAGTTTTACGGGGGGGCGCGAGACCCAGTACTTC	CASSFTGGRETQYF
.	TRBJ2-1	TRBV20-1	.	TGCAGTGCTAGTAGTTTTTTCGAGGGGAGCTCCTACAATGAGCAGTTCTTC	CSASSFFEGSSYNEQFF
.	TRBJ2-7	TRBV20-1	.	TGCAGTGCCGGGAGACAGGGCGTAAGGGCTTACGAGCAGTACTTC	CSAGRQGVRAYEQYF
.	TRBJ2-7	TRBV12-3/TRBV12-4	.	TGTGCCAGCAGCCCGACTAGTCCCTACGAGCAGTACTTC	CASSPTSPYEQYF
.	TRBJ2-7	TRBV20-1	few	TGCAGTACATACAGGGGAGGAGAGCAGTACTTC	CSTYRGGEQYF
.	TRBJ2-7	TRBV5-1	.	TGCGCCAGCAGCTTGTACAGAGCCTCCTACGAGCAGTACTTC	CASSLYRASYEQYF
TRBD1	TRBJ1-1	TRBV3-1	.	TGTGCCAGCAGCCAAGCGGGACAGGGGGCTGAAGCTTTCTTT	CASSQAGQGAEAFF
.	TRBJ1-1	TRBV20-1	.	TGCAGTGCTGTCCCACAGGATACGAACACTGAAGCTTTCTTT	CSAVPQDTNTEAFF
TRBD1	TRBJ1-5	TRBV7-2	few	TGTGCCAGCAGCACCCCGGACAGGGGCGCGAGTCAGCCCCAGCATTTT	CASSTPDRGASQPQHF
.	TRBJ2-7	TRBV6-5	.	TGTGCCAGCAGTTACCTCGGACATTCGGAGCAGTACTTC	CASSYLGHSEQYF
TRBD2	TRBJ2-1	TRBV28	.	TGTGCCAGCCGTTCACTAGCGGGGTACAATGAGCAGTTCTTC	CASRSLAGYNEQFF
.	TRBJ2-2	TRBV5-1	.	TGCGCCAGCAGCCCGGGGCTCCCTCCGGTTTTT	CASSPGLPPVF
TRBD1	TRBJ2-5	TRBV11-2	.	TGTGCCAGCAGTTCACAGGGGGCGACCCAGTACTTC	CASSSQGATQYF
.	TRBJ1-2	TRBV27	.	TGTGCCAGCAGTTGGGGGCAGAACTATGGCTACACCTTC	CASSWGQNYGYTF
TRBD2	TRBJ2-7	TRBV6-2/TRBV6-3	few	TGTGCCAGCAGCACGGGACTAGCGGGGGCCGCCTACGAGCAGTACTTC	CASSTGLAGAAYEQYF
.	TRBJ1-4	TRBV3-1	.	TGTGCCAGCAGCGACGGCAGGGGCTTAAATGAAAAACTGTTTTTT	CASSDGRGLNEKLFF
TRBD1	TRBJ2-1	TRBV29-1	once	TGCAGCGTGGAGGGACAGGGGAATGAGCAGTTCTTC	CSVEGQGNEQFF
.	TRBJ1-2	TRBV20-1	.	TGCAGTGCTAGACCAACAGGGCGGGAAGGGTATGGCTACACCTTC	CSARPTGREGYGYTF
.	TRBJ1-2	TRBV15	few	TGTGCCACCAGCAGGGCGTTGGGGTCCGATGGCTACACCTTC	CATSRALGSDGYTF
TRBD1	TRBJ2-5	TRBV6-5	.	TGTGCCAGCAGTTACGGGACAGGGAAGGTAGAGACCCAGTACTTC	CASSYGTGKVETQYF
TRBD2	TRBJ2-5	TRBV7-2	.	TGTGCCAGCAGCTTAGGGGGGACTAGCGCAGCGACCCAGTACTTC	CASSLGGTSAATQYF
.	TRBJ2-3	TRBV24-1	few	TGTGCCACCAGTGATTTTGGGGTAGATACGCAGTATTTT	CATSDFGVDTQYF
TRBD1	TRBJ1-2	TRBV7-9	few	TGTGCCAGCAGCTCAGGGACAGGGCTTAACTATGGCTACACCTTC	CASSSGTGLNYGYTF
.	TRBJ1-3	TRBV27	many	TGTGCCAGCAGCAGAGGAGGCTCTGGAAACACCATATATTTT	CASSRGGSGNTIYF
.	TRBJ2-3	TRBV7-2	few	TGTGCCAGCAGCTTCTCTCGGCACGATACGCAGTATTTT	CASSFSRHDTQYF
.	TRBJ1-1	TRBV13	.	TGTGCCAGCGCCGAGGGCTTGAACACTGAAGCTTTCTTT	CASAEGLNTEAFF
.	TRBJ1-5	TRBV15	.	TGTGCCACCACAAATGGGAGCCTACAGGGAGGACAGCCCCAGCATTTT	CATTNGSLQGGQPQHF
.	TRBJ1-1	TRBV12-3/TRBV12-4	.	TGTGCCAGCAGTTCACAGAATTTGAACACTGAAGCTTTCTTT	CASSSQNLNTEAFF
TRBD2	TRBJ2-5	TRBV12-3/TRBV12-4	.	TGTGCCAGCAGTTTTGCTAGCGGGGGGGTGGAGACCCAGTACTTC	CASSFASGGVETQYF
.	TRBJ2-5	TRBV25-1	few	TGTGCCAGCAGTGAATTGTATGGGGGGCTCGACCAAGAGACCCAGTACTTC	CASSELYGGLDQETQYF
TRBD1	TRBJ2-5	TRBV15	few	TGTGCCACCAGCAGAGTATTAGGGGGCATCGAGACCCAGTACTTC	CATSRVLGGIETQYF
.	TRBJ2-5	TRBV20-1	.	TGCAGTGCTAGAGATATTAGCGGTCCGGAGACCCAGTACTTC	CSARDISGPETQYF
TRBD2	TRBJ2-3	TRBV10-3	few	TGTGCCATCAGTGCGCTACAGGGAGCGGGAGAGGATACGCAGTATTTT	CAISALQGAGEDTQYF
.	TRBJ2-1	TRBV12-3/TRBV12-4	few	TGTGCCAGCAGTCCCCACGGTACATACGATGAGCAGTTCTTC	CASSPHGTYDEQFF
.	TRBJ2-3	TRBV5-1	.	TGCGCCAGCAGCTTGGCCTTATCCGGGGCTCGCACAGATACGCAGTATTTT	CASSLALSGARTDTQYF
.	TRBJ2-1	TRBV10-3	.	TGTGCCATCAGTGAGTCGGGACCCTCCTACAATGAGCAGTTCTTC	CAISESGPSYNEQFF
TRBD2	TRBJ2-4	TRBV20-1	.	TGCAGTGCGAGAGCGGTATCGACTAGCGAAAACATACAGTACTTC	CSARAVSTSENIQYF
.	TRBJ2-1	TRBV6-2/TRBV6-3	.	TGTGCCAGCAGTGTACTACTCTCCTACAATGAGCAGTTCTTC	CASSVLLSYNEQFF
TRBD1	TRBJ2-2	TRBV20-1	few	TGCAGTGCGGCTCGGCCTGGGACAGGGCTCACCGGGGAGCTGTTTTTT	CSAARPGTGLTGELFF
.	TRBJ1-4	TRBV7-9	.	TGTGCCAGCAGCAACCTACAGTCGGACCTGTTTTTT	CASSNLQSDLFF
.	TRBJ2-4	TRBV6-5	.	TGTGCCAGCAGTTATAACGGGGGGCCCCCGTACTTC	CASSYNGGPPYF